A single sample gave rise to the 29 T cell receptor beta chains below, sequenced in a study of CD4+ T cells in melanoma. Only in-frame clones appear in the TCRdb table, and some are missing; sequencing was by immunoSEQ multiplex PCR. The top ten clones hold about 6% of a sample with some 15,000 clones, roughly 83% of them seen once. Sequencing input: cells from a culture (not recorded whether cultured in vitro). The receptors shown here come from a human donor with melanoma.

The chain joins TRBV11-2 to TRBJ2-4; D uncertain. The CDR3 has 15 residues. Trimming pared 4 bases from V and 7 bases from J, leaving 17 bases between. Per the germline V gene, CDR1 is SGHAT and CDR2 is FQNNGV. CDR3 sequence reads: CASSSPWINGNIQYF. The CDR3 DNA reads TGTGCCAGCAGCTCGCCCTGGATCAACGGGAACATTCAGTACTTC.

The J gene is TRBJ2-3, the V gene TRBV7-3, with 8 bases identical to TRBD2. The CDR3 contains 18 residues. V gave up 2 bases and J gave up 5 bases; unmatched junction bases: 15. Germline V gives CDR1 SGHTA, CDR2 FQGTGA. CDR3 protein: CASSLEGSGGLAGDTQYF. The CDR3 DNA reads TGTGCCAGCAGCTTAGAAGGGTCGGGAGGACTAGCCGGAGATACGCAGTATTTT.

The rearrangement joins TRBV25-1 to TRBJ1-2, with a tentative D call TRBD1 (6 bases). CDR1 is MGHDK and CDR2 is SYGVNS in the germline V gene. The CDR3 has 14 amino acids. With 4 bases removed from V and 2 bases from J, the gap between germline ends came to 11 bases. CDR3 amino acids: CASSGPGGNYGYTF. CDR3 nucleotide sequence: TGTGCCAGCAGTGGGCCCGGGGGCAACTATGGCTACACCTTC.

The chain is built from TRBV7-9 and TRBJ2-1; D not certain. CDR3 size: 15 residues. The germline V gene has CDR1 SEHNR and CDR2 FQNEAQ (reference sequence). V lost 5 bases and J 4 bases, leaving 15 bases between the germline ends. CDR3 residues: CASSPRLNGYNEQFF. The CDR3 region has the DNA TGTGCCAGCAGCCCTAGGCTAAATGGGTACAATGAGCAGTTCTTC.

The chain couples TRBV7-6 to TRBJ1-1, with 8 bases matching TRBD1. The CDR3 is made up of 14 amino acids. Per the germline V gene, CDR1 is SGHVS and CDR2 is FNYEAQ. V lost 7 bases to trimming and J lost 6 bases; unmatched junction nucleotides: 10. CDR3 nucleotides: TGTGCCAGCACACCGGGACAGGCGGACTCTGAAGCTTTCTTT. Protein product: CASTPGQADSEAFF.

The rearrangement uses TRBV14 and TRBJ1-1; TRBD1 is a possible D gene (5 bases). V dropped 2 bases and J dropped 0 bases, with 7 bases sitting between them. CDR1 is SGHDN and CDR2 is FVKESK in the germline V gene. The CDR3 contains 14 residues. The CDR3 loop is CASSQPGMNTEAFF. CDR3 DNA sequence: TGTGCCAGCAGCCAACCAGGGATGAACACTGAAGCTTTCTTT. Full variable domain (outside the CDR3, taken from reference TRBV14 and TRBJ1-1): EAGVTQFPSHSVIEKGQTVTLRCDPISGHDNLYWYRRVMGKEIKFLLHFVKESKQDESGMPNNRFLAERTGGTYSTLKVQPAELEDSGVYFCASSQPGMNTEAFFGQGTRLTVV.

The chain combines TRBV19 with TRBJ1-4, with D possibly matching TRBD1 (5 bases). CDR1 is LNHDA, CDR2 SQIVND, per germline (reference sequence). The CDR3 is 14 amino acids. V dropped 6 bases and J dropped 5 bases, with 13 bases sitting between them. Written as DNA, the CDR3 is TGTGCCAGTAGCCACGGGACGCGGAATGAAAAACTGTTTTTT. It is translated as CASSHGTRNEKLFF.

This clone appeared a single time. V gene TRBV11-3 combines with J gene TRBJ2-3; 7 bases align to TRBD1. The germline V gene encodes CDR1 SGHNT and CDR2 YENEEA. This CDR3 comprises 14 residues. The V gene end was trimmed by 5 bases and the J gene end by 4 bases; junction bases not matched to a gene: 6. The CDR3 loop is CASSLSTGSDTQYF. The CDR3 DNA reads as TGTGCCAGCAGCCTGTCGACAGGGTCAGATACGCAGTATTTT.

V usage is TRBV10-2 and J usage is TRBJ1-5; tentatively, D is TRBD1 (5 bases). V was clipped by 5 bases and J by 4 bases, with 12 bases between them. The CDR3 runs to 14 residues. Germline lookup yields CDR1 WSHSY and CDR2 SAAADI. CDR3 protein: CASSQGLGNQPQHF. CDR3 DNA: TGCGCCAGCAGTCAGGGTTTGGGGAATCAGCCCCAGCATTTT.

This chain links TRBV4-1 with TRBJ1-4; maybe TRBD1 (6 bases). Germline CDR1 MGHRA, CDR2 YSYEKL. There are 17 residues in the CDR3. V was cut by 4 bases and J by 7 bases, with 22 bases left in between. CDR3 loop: CASSRLERGGPSEKLFF. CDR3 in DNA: TGCGCCAGCAGCCGACTCGAGCGAGGGGGTCCGAGTGAAAAACTGTTTTTT.

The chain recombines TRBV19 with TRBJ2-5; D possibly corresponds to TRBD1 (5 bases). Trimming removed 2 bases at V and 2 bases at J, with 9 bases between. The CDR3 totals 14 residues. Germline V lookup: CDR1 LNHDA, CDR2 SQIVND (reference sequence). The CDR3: CASSITGTQETQYF. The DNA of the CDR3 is TGTGCCAGTAGTATAACAGGCACTCAAGAGACCCAGTACTTC.

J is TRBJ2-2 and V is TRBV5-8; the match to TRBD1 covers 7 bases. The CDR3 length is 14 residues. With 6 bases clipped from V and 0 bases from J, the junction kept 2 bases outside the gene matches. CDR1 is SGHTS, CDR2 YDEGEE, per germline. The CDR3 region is CASTGTANTGELFF. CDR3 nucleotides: TGTGCCAGCACCGGGACAGCGAACACCGGGGAGCTGTTTTTT. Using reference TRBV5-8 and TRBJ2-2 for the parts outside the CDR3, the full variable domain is EAGVTQSPTHLIKTRGQQATLRCSPISGHTSVYWYQQALGLGLQFLLWYDEGEERNRGNFPPRFSGRQFPNYSSELNVNALELEDSALYLCASTGTANTGELFFGEGSRLTVL.

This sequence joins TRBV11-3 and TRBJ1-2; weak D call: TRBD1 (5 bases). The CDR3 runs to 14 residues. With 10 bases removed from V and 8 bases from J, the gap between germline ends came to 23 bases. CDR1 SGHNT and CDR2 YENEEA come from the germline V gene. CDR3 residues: CAIFRKGKLGGYTF. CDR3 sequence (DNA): TGTGCCATCTTCCGGAAGGGGAAGCTGGGCGGCTACACCTTC.

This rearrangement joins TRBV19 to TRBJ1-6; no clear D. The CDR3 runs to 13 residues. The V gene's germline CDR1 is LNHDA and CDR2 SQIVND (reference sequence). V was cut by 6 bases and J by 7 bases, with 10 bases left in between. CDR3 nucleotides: TGTGCCAGTAGCCCCCGTTCCAATTCACCCCTCCACTTT. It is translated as CASSPRSNSPLHF. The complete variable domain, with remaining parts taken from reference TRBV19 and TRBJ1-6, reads DGGITQSPKYLFRKEGQNVTLSCEQNLNHDAMYWYRQDPGQGLRLIYYSQIVNDFQKGDIAEGYSVSREKKESFPLTVTSAQKNPTAFYLCASSPRSNSPLHFGNGTRLTVT.

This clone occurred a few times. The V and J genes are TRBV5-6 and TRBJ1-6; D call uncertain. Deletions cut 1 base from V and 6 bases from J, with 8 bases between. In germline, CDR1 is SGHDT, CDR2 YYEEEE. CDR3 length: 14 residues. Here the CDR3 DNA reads TGTGCCAGCAGCTTGTGGCAGGTTAATTCACCCCTCCACTTT. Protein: CASSLWQVNSPLHF. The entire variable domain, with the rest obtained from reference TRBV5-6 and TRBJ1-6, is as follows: DAGVTQSPTHLIKTRGQQVTLRCSPKSGHDTVSWYQQALGQGPQFIFQYYEEEERQRGNFPDRFSGHQFPNYSSELNVNALLLGDSALYLCASSLWQVNSPLHFGNGTRLTVT.

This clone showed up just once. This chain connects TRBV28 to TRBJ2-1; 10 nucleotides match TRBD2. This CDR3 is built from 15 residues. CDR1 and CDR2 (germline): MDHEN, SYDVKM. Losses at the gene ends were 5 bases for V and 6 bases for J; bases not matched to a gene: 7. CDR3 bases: TGTGCCAGCAGTCAAGCGGGGGGGGGTTTCAATGAGCAGTTCTTC. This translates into CASSQAGGGFNEQFF.

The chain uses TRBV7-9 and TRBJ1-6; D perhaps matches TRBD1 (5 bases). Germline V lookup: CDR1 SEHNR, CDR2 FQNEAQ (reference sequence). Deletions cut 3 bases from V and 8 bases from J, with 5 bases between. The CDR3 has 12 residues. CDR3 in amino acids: CASSFRDSPLHF. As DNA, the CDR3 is TGTGCCAGCAGCTTCAGGGATTCACCCCTCCACTTT.

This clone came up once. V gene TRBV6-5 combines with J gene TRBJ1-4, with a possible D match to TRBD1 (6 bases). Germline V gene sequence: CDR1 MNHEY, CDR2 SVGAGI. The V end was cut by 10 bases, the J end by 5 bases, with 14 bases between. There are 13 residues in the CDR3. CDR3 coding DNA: TGTGCCACCATGGACAGATGGAATGAAAAACTGTTTTTT. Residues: CATMDRWNEKLFF.

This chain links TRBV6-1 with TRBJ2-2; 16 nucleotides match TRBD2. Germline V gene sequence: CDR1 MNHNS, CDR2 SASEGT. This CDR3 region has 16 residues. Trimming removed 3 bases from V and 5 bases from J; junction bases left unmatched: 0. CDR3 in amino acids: CASSEGLAGGTGELFF. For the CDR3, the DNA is TGTGCCAGCAGTGAGGGACTAGCGGGGGGGACCGGGGAGCTGTTTTTT.

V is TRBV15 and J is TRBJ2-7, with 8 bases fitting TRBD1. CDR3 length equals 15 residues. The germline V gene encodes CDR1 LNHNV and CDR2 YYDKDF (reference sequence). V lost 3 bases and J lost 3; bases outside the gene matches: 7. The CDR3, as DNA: TGTGCCACCAGCAGGGGCGGGACAGGACACTACGAGCAGTACTTC. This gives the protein CATSRGGTGHYEQYF. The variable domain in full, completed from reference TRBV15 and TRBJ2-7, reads DAMVIQNPRYQVTQFGKPVTLSCSQTLNHNVMYWYQQKSSQAPKLLFHYYDKDFNNEADTPDNFQSRRPNTSFCFLDIRSPGLGDTAMYLCATSRGGTGHYEQYFGPGTRLTVT.

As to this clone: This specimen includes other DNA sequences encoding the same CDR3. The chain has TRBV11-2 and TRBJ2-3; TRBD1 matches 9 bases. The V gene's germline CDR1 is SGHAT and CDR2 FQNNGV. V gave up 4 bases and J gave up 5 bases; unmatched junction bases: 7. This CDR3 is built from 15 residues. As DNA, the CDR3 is TGTGCCAGCAGCTCCTACAGGGGGCGTGGAGATACGCAGTATTTT. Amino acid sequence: CASSSYRGRGDTQYF.

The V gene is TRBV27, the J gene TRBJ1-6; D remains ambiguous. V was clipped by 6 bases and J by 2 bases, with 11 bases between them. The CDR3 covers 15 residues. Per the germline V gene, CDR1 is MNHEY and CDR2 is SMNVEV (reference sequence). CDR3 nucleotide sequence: TGTGCCAGCAGGAGGACGGCCCCCTATAATTCACCCCTCCACTTT. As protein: CASRRTAPYNSPLHF.

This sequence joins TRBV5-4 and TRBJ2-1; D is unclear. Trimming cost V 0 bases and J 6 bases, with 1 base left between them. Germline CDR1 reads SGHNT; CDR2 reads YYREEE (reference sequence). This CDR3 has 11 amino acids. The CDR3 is CASSLANEQFF. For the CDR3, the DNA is TGTGCCAGCAGCTTGGCCAATGAGCAGTTCTTC.

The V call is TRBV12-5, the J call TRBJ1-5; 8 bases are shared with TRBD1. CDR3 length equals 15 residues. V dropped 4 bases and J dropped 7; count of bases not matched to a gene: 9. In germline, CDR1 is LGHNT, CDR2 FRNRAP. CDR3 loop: CASGSDRGGGQPQHF. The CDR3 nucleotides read TGTGCTAGTGGTTCCGACAGGGGCGGTGGACAGCCCCAGCATTTT. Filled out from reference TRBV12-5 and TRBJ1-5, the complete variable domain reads DARVTQTPRHKVTEMGQEVTMRCQPILGHNTVFWYRQTMMQGLELLAYFRNRAPLDDSGMPKDRFSAEMPDATLATLKIQPSEPRDSAVYFCASGSDRGGGQPQHFGDGTRLSIL.

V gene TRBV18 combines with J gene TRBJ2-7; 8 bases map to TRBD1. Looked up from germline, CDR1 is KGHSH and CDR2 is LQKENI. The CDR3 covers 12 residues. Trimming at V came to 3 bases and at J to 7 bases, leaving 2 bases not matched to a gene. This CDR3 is CASSPDRAEQYF. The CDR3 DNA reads TGTGCCAGCTCACCGGACAGGGCAGAGCAGTACTTC.

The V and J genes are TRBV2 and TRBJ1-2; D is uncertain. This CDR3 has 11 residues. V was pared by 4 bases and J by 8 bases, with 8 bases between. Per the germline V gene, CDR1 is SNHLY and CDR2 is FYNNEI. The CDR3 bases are TGTGCCAGCAGTGCAGGTGACGGCTACACCTTC. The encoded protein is CASSAGDGYTF.

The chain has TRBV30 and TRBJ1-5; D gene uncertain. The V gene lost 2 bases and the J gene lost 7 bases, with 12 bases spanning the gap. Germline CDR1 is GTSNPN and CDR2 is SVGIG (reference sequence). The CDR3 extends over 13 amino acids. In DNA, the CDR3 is TGTGCCTGGAGTTCGTCCGCGGTCCAGCCCCAGCATTTT. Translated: CAWSSSAVQPQHF.

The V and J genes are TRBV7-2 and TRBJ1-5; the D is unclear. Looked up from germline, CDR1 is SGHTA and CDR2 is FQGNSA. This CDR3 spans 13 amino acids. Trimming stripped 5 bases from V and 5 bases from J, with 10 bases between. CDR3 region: CASSLSAYQPQHF. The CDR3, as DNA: TGTGCCAGCAGCCTGTCAGCCTATCAGCCCCAGCATTTT.

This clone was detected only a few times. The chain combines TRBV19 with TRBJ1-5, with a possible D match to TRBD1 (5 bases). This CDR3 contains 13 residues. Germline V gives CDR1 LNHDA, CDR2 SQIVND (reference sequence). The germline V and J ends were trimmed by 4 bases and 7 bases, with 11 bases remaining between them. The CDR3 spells CASSSQGWQPQHF. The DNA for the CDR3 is TGTGCCAGTAGTAGCCAGGGTTGGCAGCCCCAGCATTTT.